The clone carrying this T cell receptor beta chain was observed at least ten times. Its antigen is unknown. This record belongs to a study of regulatory T cells in long-lasting Graves disease. At the level of the study: Graves' patients diagnosed newly had used antithyroid drugs under 3 months. Study-wide findings and caveats: Persistent patients had more shared public clonotypes (roughly 2,500) than new patients (roughly 900).

Time point indicated: newly diagnosed GD, antithyroid drugs for less than 3 months. Scientists built the TCR library using RNA that was extracted from PBMCs. For TCR beta, libraries came from iRepertoire HTBI primers and Arm-PCR of CDR3 regions. TCRdb recomputed calls from the multiplex PCR reads with MiXCR, one row per CDR3 protein. The table records roughly 420,000 distinct CDR3 sequences, over 15% of them present only once. Per the germline V gene, CDR1 is DFQATT and CDR2 is SNEGSKA (reference sequence). The CDR3 has 13 residues. Trimming cost V 6 bases and J 3 bases, with 15 bases left between them. The same sample was also studied in work on T cells in Graves' hyperthyroidism and ophthalmopathy. From that second work: Uncontrolled infection, other autoimmune disease, pregnancy or lactation excluded patients. HTBI primers were the set used in a first-round RT-PCR of the TCR CDR3.

Sequencing used peripheral blood mononuclear cells (PBMCs), obtained at new diagnosis, from a patient treated with antithyroid drugs. The receptor was derived from a woman younger than 35 with Graves disease. This rearrangement joins TRBV20-1 to TRBJ2-7; possible D gene TRBD2, 6 bases. CDR3 coding DNA: TGCAGTGCAGCGGAGACTAGTTACTACGAGCAGTACTTC. It encodes CSAAETSYYEQYF.